The entry below describes one T cell receptor beta chain. This specimen comes from a study of human versus mouse CDR3 diversity and MHC coevolution. This CDR3 is 13 amino acids long. V was clipped by 5 bases and J by 2 bases, with 10 bases between them. Germline V gives CDR1 SGHTA, CDR2 FQGNSA. Clones were sequenced by immunoSEQ multiplex PCR, and TCRdb holds only the in-frame ones, with some missing. The table has tens of thousands of clones, about 93% seen once. The chain uses TRBV7-2 and TRBJ2-7; the D gene is possibly TRBD2 (5 bases). This receptor was identified in a person between 25 and 75 years old in good health. Material: naive CD4+ T cells from blood. Indicated subset: CD45RO-negative CD62L-positive naive CD4 T cells. The CDR3 sequence: CASSPAAPYEQYF. Written as DNA, the CDR3 is TGTGCCAGCAGCCCAGCGGCTCCCTACGAGCAGTACTTC.